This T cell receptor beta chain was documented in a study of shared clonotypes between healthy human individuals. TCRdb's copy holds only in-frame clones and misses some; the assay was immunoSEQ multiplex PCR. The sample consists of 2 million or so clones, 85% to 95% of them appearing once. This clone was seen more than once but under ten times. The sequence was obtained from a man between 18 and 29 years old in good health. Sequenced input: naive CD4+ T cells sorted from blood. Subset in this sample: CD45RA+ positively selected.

In DNA, the CDR3 is TGTGCCAGCAGTGAATTAGGGGGCGGCAATCAGCCCCAGCATTTT. Protein product: CASSELGGGNQPQHF. The chain carries TRBV2 and TRBJ1-5, with 7 bases that match TRBD1. The germline V gene encodes CDR1 SNHLY and CDR2 FYNNEI. The CDR3 covers 15 residues. The ends lost 2 bases at V and 2 bases at J; junction bases unmatched: 3.